This T cell receptor (beta chain) was identified during a study of monozygotic twins with inflammatory bowel disease (dated by TCRdb to about 2019). For the study in its entirety: In total, roughly 28 monozygotic twin pairs made up the full study: 19 Danish pairs, all IBD-discordant, plus nine German pairs, of which four were IBD-concordant and five were IBD-discordant. Within discordant pairs, disease-associated traits were sought mainly by comparing IBD patients with their genetically identical healthy co-twins. Each individual had, on average, about 151 000 unique TCRalpha sequences and 181 000 unique TCRbeta sequences available for analysis.

Broad study findings and their caveats: TCRbeta repertoire diversity, by inverse Simpson index, was decreased in IBD patients compared with their healthy co-twins. Different T cell subtypes could not be distinguished in the analysis. Because patients were on differing immunosuppressive treatments, the repertoires may have picked up extra background noise and inter-individual variability. Repertoire similarity did not differ between concordant and discordant twins, possibly due to limited statistical power. Compared with healthy twins, IBD patients shared fewer clonotypes with other individuals, and the difference was most pronounced in patients with signs of disease activity. No single strong signal or clonotype linked to IBD turned up in the results, so the idea that one exists was not supported.

Libraries came from 5' RACE. Each TCR library was prepared from around 3,400 ng of total RNA. For each sample, cDNA was synthesized in eight separate reactions using SMARTScribe reverse transcriptase. Unique molecular identifiers containing a 6-nucleotide sample barcode were introduced through template switching during cDNA synthesis. Two nested PCRs of around 16 and 10 cycles amplified the TCRalpha and TCRbeta cDNA, and bead purification followed each PCR. Before amplification, the cDNA was both treated with uracil DNA-glycosylase and purified with the QIAquick PCR purification kit. The second PCR added Illumina TruSeq-compatible adapters along with sample-specific barcodes. TapeStation and Qubit were used to check library quality and concentration, and 4 to 6 ng of each library went into the pool. Pooled libraries were sequenced on an Illumina HiSeq2500 single-index Rapid Run with 2 x 100 bp reads and custom sequencing primers. As for the original processing: PCR and sequencing errors were corrected by UMI-based consensus assembly using MiGEC version 1.2.6. V(D)J alignment, clonotype assembly and CDR3 extraction were performed with MiXCR version 2.1.1. To normalise gene usage, clonotype sharing and MAIT/NKT TCR abundance, the analysis used the top 1000, 10 000 and 20 000 clonotypes per sample. After downsampling to 27 000 UMIs, diversity was calculated as the inverse Simpson index using the vegan R package. Paired Mann-Whitney U tests were applied to discordant twin pairs, and Benjamini-Hochberg correction was used for multiple testing. TCRdb reprocessed the reads and assigns one entry to each CDR3 protein sequence, leaving out DNA. For this entry, the V and J calls and clone size follow TCRdb and not the study's own pipeline. The sample's records list roughly 150,000 distinct CDR3 sequences. Around 1.2% of the sample belongs to the ten largest clones.

From each donor, an approximately 2.5 ml peripheral blood sample was collected into PAXgene tubes and stored at -80 degrees C. Total RNA was isolated from whole blood with the PAXgene blood miRNA kit on an automated QIAcube, without T cell sorting. Peripheral blood from monozygotic twin pairs, either concordant or discordant for inflammatory bowel disease, underwent deep TCRalpha and TCRbeta repertoire profiling that used unique molecular barcoding. For every twin pair, smoking habits were documented, and each individual was categorised as a current, former or never smoker. A note on this clonotype: No cognate antigen has been identified for it.

The CDR3 runs 11 residues from the cysteine to the phenylalanine. DNA is not recorded here. CDR1 and CDR2 are drawn from the germline V gene: SGHDN, FVKESK. The TCR originated in a human donor with ulcerative colitis or Crohn's disease, or a healthy co-twin of an affected twin (not recorded which). The chain uses TRBV14 and TRBJ2-5; TCRdb gives TRBD1 as the D gene, but with no DNA this cannot be confirmed. What was sequenced was blood. This receptor carries the CDR3 CASSPGGTQYF.